This T cell receptor beta chain derives from a study of identical twins. Looked up from germline, CDR1 is MNHEY and CDR2 is SVGAGI. This CDR3 is 18 amino acids long. Trimming removed 4 bases from V and 4 bases from J; junction bases left unmatched: 12. This clonotype was seen more than once but under ten times. TCRdb independently ran MiXCR on the 5' RACE reads; one entry per CDR3 protein. Altogether under 300,000 distinct CDR3 sequences are present, roughly an eighth being singletons, with the ten largest covering 3.5% to 5%. Separately, the same data were catalogued under a study of yellow fever vaccine responses in identical twins. In that study: Twins reportedly had a vaccine T cell response that seemed partly convergent, partly personalized.

The chain is built from TRBV6-5 and TRBJ2-2; 10 bases are a match to TRBD2. Sequences were obtained from memory (CD45RO+) T cells sorted from blood. The receptor was isolated from a woman aged 18-30 years in good health. The chain's CDR3 is CASSWGDGTSVPTGELFF. CDR3 DNA sequence: TGTGCCAGCAGTTGGGGCGATGGGACTAGCGTTCCCACCGGGGAGCTGTTTTTT.